Listed here are 7 T cell receptor beta chains from one sample, sequenced in a study of T cells after posttransplantation cyclophosphamide. Methotrexate plus calcineurin inhibitor accompanied controls' myeloablative marrow transplants; sampling was 1 year later. Only in-frame clones appear in the TCRdb table, and some are missing; sequencing was by immunoSEQ multiplex PCR. The sample has 3,600 or so clones; about 69% are singletons. This material consisted of PBMCs, taken after allogeneic stem cell transplant with calcineurin inhibitor and methotrexate. These receptors were taken from a female patient aged 50-60 years who received an allogeneic stem cell transplant from an unrelated donor, was CMV-positive, and had acute and chronic GVHD. Some T cells may have originated in the graft donor.

The J gene is TRBJ2-7, the V gene TRBV27; 12 nucleotides align to TRBD1. V was clipped by 4 bases and J by 6 bases; unmatched bases: 7. The CDR3 loop spans 15 amino acids. Germline V lookup: CDR1 MNHEY, CDR2 SMNVEV (reference sequence). Here the CDR3 DNA reads TGTGCCAGCAGTTCGGCCGGGACAGGGGGCGGCGAGCAGTACTTC. This gives the protein CASSSAGTGGGEQYF.

This clone was observed once. The rearrangement uses TRBV19 and TRBJ1-1; D gene uncertain. Trimming took 7 bases from V and 0 from J, leaving 6 bases between them. Germline assignment: CDR1 LNHDA and CDR2 SQIVND (reference sequence). The CDR3 sequence is 12 residues long. The CDR3 reads CASKNMNTEAFF. Here the CDR3 DNA reads TGTGCCAGTAAAAACATGAACACTGAAGCTTTCTTT.

V and J are TRBV27 and TRBJ2-1; 16 nucleotides match TRBD2. The trim removed 8 bases at V and 10 bases at J, leaving 14 bases unmatched. CDR1 and CDR2 from the germline V gene are MNHEY and SMNVEV (reference sequence). The CDR3 spans 17 residues. Written as DNA, the CDR3 is TGTGCCAGCCGGCGGACAGGGCTGGGACTAGCGGGAGGGGAGCAGTTCTTC. Its protein is CASRRTGLGLAGGEQFF.

On this clone itself: The same CDR3 also results from other DNA sequences found in this sample. The V call is TRBV10-3, the J call TRBJ2-7; possible D gene TRBD1, 5 bases. The CDR3 covers 15 residues. The germline gives CDR1 ENHRY, CDR2 SYGVKD. V lost 2 bases and J lost 6, with 17 bases in between. The CDR3 nucleotides read TGTGCCATCAGTGAGCAGGGCAGTTGGTCGGCCGAGCAGTACTTC. Residues: CAISEQGSWSAEQYF.

The V and J genes are TRBV5-1 and TRBJ2-1; D is possibly TRBD1 (7 bases). Trimming took off 2 bases at V and 9 bases at J, with 15 bases between the two ends. CDR1 SGHRS and CDR2 YFSETQ come from the germline V gene. The CDR3 sequence is 14 residues long. As DNA, the CDR3 is TGCGCCAGCAGCTTTTTTCAGGGGGGAAGTGAGCAGTTCTTC. Translation: CASSFFQGGSEQFF.

In the case of this clone: This sample also contains other DNA sequences that code for the same CDR3. The CDR3 nucleotides are TGCGCCAGCAGCCCAACAGGGTCCTGGGAGACCCAGTACTTC. Translating gives CASSPTGSWETQYF. The V gene is TRBV5-1, the J gene TRBJ2-5; a weak D match, TRBD1 (6 bases). The CDR3 spans 14 residues. The V end lost 4 bases, the J end lost 5 bases, and 15 bases lay between the germline ends. The germline V gene encodes CDR1 SGHRS and CDR2 YFSETQ.

This clone was counted between two and nine times. V and J are TRBV6-1 and TRBJ1-2; 9 bases are a match to TRBD1. Unmatched junction bases numbered 7, after V lost 3 bases and J lost 5 bases. The V gene's germline CDR1 is MNHNS and CDR2 SASEGT. The CDR3 has 15 amino acids. The CDR3 loop is CASSDQRGQGYGYTF. The CDR3 DNA reads TGTGCCAGCAGTGACCAGAGAGGACAGGGGTATGGCTACACCTTC.